This T cell receptor beta chain was captured in a study of CD8 T cells in Susac syndrome (dated by TCRdb to between 2018 and 2021). About the full investigation: Repertoire sequencing was used to test whether CD8+ T cell activation and differentiation in Susac syndrome was antigen driven. Clonality of the CD8+ T cell repertoire was compared between eleven to twelve healthy donors, approximately 14 Susac syndrome patients and roughly 16 multiple sclerosis patients. The study at large found these results: The number of individuals in the TCR sequencing and HLA analysis was acknowledged as relatively small.

Taken from cysteine to phenylalanine, the CDR3 has 10 residues. CDR3 DNA only is kept here, 30 bases in frame from base 1. Reading the germline V gene (reference sequence) gives CDR1 DFQATT and CDR2 SNEGSKA. V is reduced by 6 bases and J by 2 bases, leaving a spacing of 3 bases between them. High-throughput TCR beta sequencing profiled peripheral blood CD8+ and CD4+ T cells from healthy donors, Susac syndrome patients and multiple sclerosis patients. Multiple sclerosis controls were treatment-naive patients with stable or active relapsing-remitting disease fulfilling revised McDonald criteria. Bulk CD8+ and CD4+ T cells were purified by magnetic negative isolation, while CD8+ TEMRA cells were enriched using FACS. Blood was collected in EDTA tubes and processed within 24 hours, with PBMCs isolated through density gradient centrifugation. PBMCs intended for TCR sequencing were cryopreserved in liquid nitrogen and thawed later in a water bath at 37 degrees C. A purity of at least 90% was achieved for sorted or isolated CD4+, CD8+ and CD8+ TEMRA cells.

Remarks on this clonotype: Its antigen has not been determined. No base-level quality is on record; no much larger clone is a single base apart.

RNA was extracted with the RNeasy kit and about 0.45 to 1 ug was reverse transcribed using random hexamers. TCR beta CDR3 regions were amplified with the immunoSEQ multiplex PCR assay covering 54 Vbeta and 13 Jbeta segments. PCR amplification bias was corrected by using a synthetic template baseline for primer optimization and computational correction. Under the source paper's analysis protocol: Reads were assigned to V, D and J genes according to IMGT and analyzed in immunoSEQ Analyzer, with only productive sequences retained. Clonality was computed as one minus Shannon entropy normalized by log2 of the number of productive unique sequences. For each patient and control, public and private clones were evaluated among the 100 most prevalent clones. A clone was defined as Susac-specific if it was absent from the healthy and MS cohorts, from about a thousand published viral clones and from other ImmuneACCESS disease sequences. In TCRdb, the public reads were trimmed at Q25 with fastp and aligned with MiXCR, with productive beta chains retained. Rows with a matching CDR3 protein are joined into one entry that keeps the most common DNA and genes. TCRdb's processing, not the study's, gives the V and J calls here. Here the sample has about 180,000 distinct CDR3 sequences; roughly 95% occur a single time. 0.15% to 0.2% of the sample rests with the top ten.

This sequence was found in a human donor with multiple sclerosis. The chain joins TRBV20-1 to TRBJ2-3; no D gene can be assigned with confidence. Sequenced material: CD8+ T cells from PBMCs. The bases are TGCAGTGCCGACACAGATACGCAGTATTTT. This encodes CSADTDTQYF.